Each of the 8 T cell receptor beta chains below was sequenced from the same sample in a study of shared clonotypes between healthy human individuals. Sequenced by immunoSEQ multiplex PCR; TCRdb stores in-frame clones only, minus some. The sample records 1.6 million or so clones, 95% to 97% being singletons. Sample: naive CD4+ T cells sorted from blood. Subset indicated: CD45RA+ positively selected. Receptors originate from a man aged 25-45 years in good health.

This chain joins TRBV18 and TRBJ2-3, with unresolved D. The CDR3 has 12 amino acids. Germline assignment: CDR1 KGHSH and CDR2 LQKENI. The CDR3 DNA is TGTGCAACAGAGATTGGCACAGATACGCAGTATTTT. This translates into CATEIGTDTQYF.

V gene TRBV28 combines with J gene TRBJ2-7; no definite D call. The germline gives CDR1 MDHEN, CDR2 SYDVKM. This CDR3 comprises 12 residues. Deletions cut 7 bases from V and 2 bases from J, with 9 bases between. The CDR3 spells CASIGSPYEQYF. CDR3 DNA sequence: TGTGCCAGCATTGGCTCCCCCTACGAGCAGTACTTC. Variable domain in full (rest from reference TRBV28 and TRBJ2-7): DVKVTQSSRYLVKRTGEKVFLECVQDMDHENMFWYRQDPGLGLRLIYFSYDVKMKEKGDIPEGYSVSREKKERFSLILESASTNQTSMYLCASIGSPYEQYFGPGTRLTVT.

This clone came up once. Here the CDR3 reads CSARHNLNTEAFF. The CDR3, as DNA: TGCAGCGCCAGACATAATTTGAACACTGAAGCTTTCTTT. V usage is TRBV29-1 and J usage is TRBJ1-1; D is unresolved. Germline CDR1 SQVTM, CDR2 ANQGSEA. V shed 7 bases and J shed 0 bases, with 12 bases lying between them. The CDR3 is 13 amino acids.

The J gene is TRBJ1-2, the V gene TRBV6-5; 7 nucleotides match TRBD1. Unmatched junction bases numbered 5, after V lost 0 bases and J lost 4 bases. This CDR3 has 15 amino acids. Germline V gene sequence: CDR1 MNHEY, CDR2 SVGAGI. In nucleotides, the CDR3 is TGTGCCAGCAGTTACTCGACAGGGTCGGGCTATGGCTACACCTTC. Its protein is CASSYSTGSGYGYTF.

The chain joins TRBV6-6 to TRBJ2-1; 8 bases agree with TRBD2. Looked up from germline, CDR1 is MNHNY and CDR2 is SVGAGI (reference sequence). CDR3 size: 15 residues. Trimming removed 2 bases from V and 7 bases from J; junction bases left unmatched: 7. The CDR3 spells CASSYAGTSRNEQFF. The CDR3 bases are TGTGCCAGCAGTTACGCAGGGACTAGTAGGAATGAGCAGTTCTTC.

V is TRBV15 and J is TRBJ2-5; TRBD2 might be the D (5 bases). The CDR3 covers 18 residues. V lost 0 bases, J lost 5 bases, and 22 bases lay in between. Per germline, CDR1 LNHNV and CDR2 YYDKDF (reference sequence). Here the CDR3 DNA reads TGTGCCACCAGCAGAGAGGAGGTTTGGAGTTTTCGTTCGGAGACCCAGTACTTC. Its protein product is CATSREEVWSFRSETQYF.

The V call is TRBV2, the J call TRBJ2-5; D not resolved. The V end lost 2 bases, the J end lost 0 bases, and 16 bases lay between the germline ends. CDR1 SNHLY and CDR2 FYNNEI come from the germline V gene. The CDR3 has 17 amino acids. CDR3 sequence: CASSEQSASLYQETQYF. DNA of the CDR3: TGTGCCAGCAGTGAACAAAGCGCTTCCCTGTACCAAGAGACCCAGTACTTC.

This chain links TRBV6-1 with TRBJ2-3; D gene uncertain. This CDR3 region has 12 residues. The germline CDR1 and CDR2 sequences are MNHNS and SASEGT. The V end was cut by 3 bases, the J end by 8 bases, with 9 bases between. The DNA for the CDR3 is TGTGCCAGCAGTGACGCCTTAAGTACGCAGTATTTT. Its translation is CASSDALSTQYF.